This T cell receptor beta chain was identified during a study of cytomegalovirus exposure and HLA in healthy donors. As for the study in general: Earlier findings included 117 million unique TCR beta sequences obtained from 170 million or so T cells. In terms of ancestry, the Caucasian-associated cluster contained roughly 81% of the roughly 400 genotyped donors. Study results and limitations: Later analysis identified 15,000 to 20,000 TCR beta sequences associated with HLA alleles, using a false discovery rate threshold of 0.05. Among TCR beta chains, those listed as cytomegalovirus-associated numbered about 160.

The PCR contained 60 Vbeta and 13 Jbeta primers. Profiling relied on immunoSEQ multiplex PCR, and the TCRdb table lists in-frame clones only, not all of them. This table holds 55,000 to 75,000 clones. Concerning this clone: The target antigen is unknown.

V was clipped by 1 base and J by 1 base, with 17 bases between them. Germline V gives CDR1 SGHDT, CDR2 YYEEEE. The CDR3 length is 17 residues. The clonotype originates from a woman in her twenties or thirties in good health and CMV-seronegative. Sequencing used PBMCs. This chain links TRBV5-6 with TRBJ1-1, with a tentative D call TRBD1 (5 bases). The CDR3 nucleotides are TGTGCCAGCAGCTTGTACGGTCAGGGAAAATCGAACACTGAAGCTTTCTTT. Its protein product is CASSLYGQGKSNTEAFF.